This T cell receptor beta chain was observed in a study of blood T cell repertoires in COVID-19. Study-level background: The study drew acute and convalescent COVID-19 samples from the United States, Italy and Spain. In each case, the material was cDNA or gDNA derived from T cells, B-cell-depleted T cells, or PBMCs.

Per the authors' pipeline: Using reference gene primer amplification, nucleated cell counts were estimated. The assay was immunoSEQ multiplex PCR, and TCRdb's table has in-frame clones only and misses some. V and J calls and clone size are given by that table; D and trimming were obtained from the DNA. This sample has just over 200,000 clones, with 80% found just once. This clone was observed a few times. Sample: peripheral blood. This TCR derives from a woman in her 70s with acute or convalescent COVID-19.

DNA of the CDR3: TGTGCCAGCAGCGCGAGAGAACCGGGACAGGGGCGGTCGGCTAATGAAAAACTGTTTTTT. It specifies CASSAREPGQGRSANEKLFF. The chain joins TRBV27 to TRBJ1-4, with 10 bases matching TRBD1. CDR3 length equals 20 residues. The germline gives CDR1 MNHEY, CDR2 SMNVEV (reference sequence). The junction had 19 bases not matched to a gene; V was cut back by 6 bases and J by 3 bases.